These 8 T cell receptor beta chains share one sample of origin, sequenced in a study of glioma-infiltrating T cells. Amplification of TCR alpha and beta CDR3 regions from RNA used iRepertoire nested multiplex PCR. TCRdb processed the multiplex PCR reads anew with MiXCR; each CDR3 protein has one entry. The sample contains about 89,000 distinct CDR3 sequences, around a quarter of which appear only once. Sequencing was done on a sample of glioma tissue, nonneoplastic brain tissue, or PBMCs (not recorded which). These receptors originate from a human donor with low-grade glioma or glioblastoma, undergoing nonglioma brain surgery, or in good health (not recorded which).

About this clonotype itself: It may be a read error: a sequence one base away is much more abundant. This chain joins TRBV5-1 and TRBJ2-3; 7 nucleotides line up with TRBD1. CDR3 length: 14 amino acids. From germline, CDR1 is SGHRS and CDR2 YFSETQ. The CDR3 DNA reads TGCGACAGCAACAGGGGACAGTTCACAGATACGCAGTATTTT. Amino acids: CDSNRGQFTDTQYF.

This clonotype was recorded many times. The genes are TRBV9 and TRBJ1-5; D unclear. The CDR3 loop spans 14 amino acids. Germline V gene sequence: CDR1 SGDLS, CDR2 YYNGEE. Trimming shortened V by 0 bases and J by 2 bases, and 6 bases separated the two germline ends. The DNA for the CDR3 is TGTGCCAGCAGCGTAGACTTAGGCAATCAGCCCCAGCATTTT. It translates to CASSVDLGNQPQHF.

The chain links TRBV2 to TRBJ2-5; D call uncertain. This CDR3 comprises 14 residues. V shed 3 bases and J shed 2 bases, with 10 bases lying between them. The germline gives CDR1 SNHLY, CDR2 FYNNEI. CDR3 coding DNA: TGTGCCAGCAGTGACAAACTGATTCAAGAGACCCAGTACTTC. Encoded protein: CASSDKLIQETQYF.

The V and J genes are TRBV7-8 and TRBJ2-7, with D possibly being TRBD1 (5 bases). The CDR3 extends over 15 amino acids. Trimming took 5 bases from V and 4 from J, leaving 18 bases between them. Germline V CDR1 and CDR2: SGHVS, FQNEAQ. The chain's CDR3 is CASSLTIQGLYEQYF. The CDR3 nucleotides read TGTGCCAGCAGCCTAACAATTCAGGGCCTGTACGAGCAGTACTTC.

This clonotype was seen at least ten times. The CDR3 DNA reads as TGTGCCAGCTCAACAGGGGACACTGAAGCTTTCTTT. It specifies CASSTGDTEAFF. V is TRBV18 and J is TRBJ1-1; 7 bases match TRBD1. The CDR3 totals 12 residues. Germline V gene sequence: CDR1 KGHSH, CDR2 LQKENI. Unmatched junction bases numbered 0, after V lost 5 bases and J lost 3 bases. Supplemented by reference TRBV18 and TRBJ1-1, the full variable domain reads NAGVMQNPRHLVRRRGQEARLRCSPMKGHSHVYWYRQLPEEGLKFMVYLQKENIIDESGMPKERFSAEFPKEGPSILRIQQVVRGDSAAYFCASSTGDTEAFFGQGTRLTVV.

In the case of this clonotype: A much larger clone is a single base away; this may be a read error. CDR3 coding DNA: TGTGCCAGCATCAAGTATCGTACTAGCGGGGCCCAAGGGACCCAGTACTTC. Translated: CASIKYRTSGAQGTQYF. This sequence joins TRBV2 and TRBJ2-5, with 10 positions matching TRBD2. The CDR3 has 17 residues. Germline V lookup: CDR1 SNHLY, CDR2 FYNNEI.

In this sample, this clonotype turned up many times. This chain connects TRBV2 to TRBJ2-1, with 8 bases lining up with TRBD2. The J segment lost 15 bases and the V segment lost 2 bases, leaving 6 bases of the junction unmatched. The germline V gene encodes CDR1 SNHLY and CDR2 FYNNEI. The CDR3 is 12 residues long. The CDR3 here is CASSENGGGRFF. The CDR3 region has the DNA TGTGCCAGCAGTGAAAACGGGGGGGGCAGGTTCTTC.

As DNA, the CDR3 is TGCAGCGTTCCCCCACGGGGGCGGAACACTGAAGCTTTCTTT. Protein sequence: CSVPPRGRNTEAFF. The chain joins TRBV29-1 to TRBJ1-1; the D gene is possibly TRBD1 (6 bases). Per germline, CDR1 SQVTM and CDR2 ANQGSEA. The CDR3 is 14 amino acids. V lost 5 bases and J 1 base, leaving 14 bases between the germline ends. Supplemented by reference TRBV29-1 and TRBJ1-1, the full variable domain reads SAVISQKPSRDICQRGTSLTIQCQVDSQVTMMFWYRQQPGQSLTLIATANQGSEATYESGFVIDKFPISRPNLTFSTLTVSNMSPEDSSIYLCSVPPRGRNTEAFFGQGTRLTVV.